This passage covers 7 T cell receptor beta chains from one sample sequenced in a study of T-cell reconstitution after alpha-beta-depleted transplantation in children. The TCRbeta library was prepared with unique molecular identifiers. TCRdb reanalysed the PCR reads using MiXCR and keeps one entry per CDR3 protein. This table holds around 700,000 distinct CDR3 sequences, roughly 13% found once. Sequenced material: PBMCs, taken before TCRalphabeta/CD19-depleted stem cell transplant. These receptors all come from a girl aged 2 to 9 with congenital amegakaryocytic thrombocytopenia, due to receive a stem cell transplant.

In this sample, this clonotype turned up a few times. This rearrangement joins TRBV19 to TRBJ2-1; 13 bases line up with TRBD2. The CDR3 consists of 18 residues. Looked up from germline, CDR1 is LNHDA and CDR2 is SQIVND (reference sequence). The V and J ends lost 3 bases and 10 bases, in that order; junction bases with no gene match: 15. CDR3 in DNA: TGTGCCAGTAGTATGATGGAATGGGGGACTAGCGGGATTGTAGAGCAGTTCTTC. It codes for CASSMMEWGTSGIVEQFF.

This clonotype was detected once. V is TRBV12-3 or TRBV12-4 and J is TRBJ2-1, with D possibly being TRBD1 or TRBD2 (5 bases each). Trimming pared 3 bases from V and 9 bases from J, leaving 15 bases between. This CDR3 spans 14 amino acids. The CDR3 reads CASSLQGEMGEQFF. The DNA of the CDR3 is TGTGCCAGCAGTTTGCAGGGAGAAATGGGTGAGCAGTTCTTC.

The rearrangement joins TRBV6-5 to TRBJ2-1, with 9 bases matching TRBD2. CDR1 and CDR2 (germline): MNHEY, SVGAGI. Trimming cost V 2 bases and J 4 bases; bases outside gene matches: 0. This CDR3 contains 14 residues. The CDR3 here is CASSYLAGYNEQFF. The CDR3 DNA reads as TGTGCCAGCAGTTACCTAGCGGGATACAATGAGCAGTTCTTC.

This clonotype has only a few counts. The chain combines TRBV20-1 with TRBJ2-1; 11 bases match TRBD2. Unmatched junction bases numbered 20, after V lost 6 bases and J lost 1 base. Looked up from germline, CDR1 is DFQATT and CDR2 is SNEGSKA (reference sequence). This CDR3 region has 20 residues. The CDR3: CSAHQPRLAGFALSYNEQFF. The CDR3 DNA reads as TGCAGTGCCCATCAACCAAGACTAGCGGGATTCGCGTTATCCTACAATGAGCAGTTCTTC.

This clonotype appeared a few times. This sequence joins TRBV11-2 and TRBJ2-5, with a tentative D call TRBD2 (5 bases). Germline CDR1 and CDR2: SGHAT and FQNNGV. V lost 4 bases and J lost 4, with 22 bases in between. The CDR3 totals 17 residues. In nucleotides, the CDR3 is TGTGCCAGCAGCTCCAGAATTAGTAGCGAGGTTGGAGAGACCCAGTACTTC. Translation: CASSSRISSEVGETQYF.

This clonotype has at least ten counts. The genes are TRBV27 and TRBJ2-5; 8 nucleotides match TRBD1. After removal of 7 bases from V and 5 bases from J, the junction contained 9 bases not matched to a gene. This CDR3 has 14 residues. Germline values: CDR1 MNHEY, CDR2 SMNVEV (reference sequence). The CDR3 reads CASTLRQGYETQYF. Here the CDR3 DNA reads TGTGCCAGCACCTTGCGACAGGGGTACGAGACCCAGTACTTC.

The chain is built from TRBV12-3 or TRBV12-4 and TRBJ1-2; TRBD1 might be the D (5 bases). V lost 7 bases to trimming and J lost 3 bases, with 9 bases between them. This CDR3 comprises 12 residues. The CDR3 sequence is CASTTGHYGYTF. DNA of the CDR3: TGTGCCAGCACCACGGGACACTATGGCTACACCTTC.